The rows below give T cell receptor beta chains drawn from one sample of a study of T-cell memory formation after mild COVID-19. TCRdb analysed the 5' RACE reads with MiXCR anew, one entry per CDR3 protein. The table has hundreds of thousands of distinct CDR3 sequences, roughly an eighth seen once. Sequencing input: PBMCs or a T cell subset sorted from them (not recorded which). These receptors came from a man between 18 and 35 years old who had mild COVID-19 (a few samples of this study predate the infection). Cell type and time point are not known. Each CDR3 is given with its conserved first and last residue. Fields, in order: clone size, V gene, J gene, D gene, CDR3 DNA, CDR3 protein. The D gene is left open where the match is weak. Clone size appears in some rows only: once, few, many, or a class for an expanded clone.

few	TRBV29-1	TRBJ2-5	NA	TGCAGCGTTGGCAGGGATAACAGGCTGACCCAGTACTTC	CSVGRDNRLTQYF
few	TRBV4-2	TRBJ2-7	TRBD1	TGTGCCAGCAGCCCCGTCCCAGGGGGCGGCGACGAGCAGTACTTC	CASSPVPGGGDEQYF
many	TRBV11-2	TRBJ2-3	NA	TGTGCCAGCAGCTTAGTTGTCTTCACAGATACGCAGTATTTT	CASSLVVFTDTQYF
few	TRBV2	TRBJ2-2	TRBD2	TGTGCCAGCAGTGTAAGGACTAGTTCGACCGGGGAGCTGTTTTTT	CASSVRTSSTGELFF
NA	TRBV20-1	TRBJ1-2	NA	TGCAGTGCTAGAGTACCGGGAAGGCGCAATGGCTACACCTTC	CSARVPGRRNGYTF
NA	TRBV5-1	TRBJ1-1	TRBD1	TGCGCCAGCAGCTCCGGGACAGCTTCGCACACTGAAGCTTTCTTT	CASSSGTASHTEAFF
NA	TRBV20-1	TRBJ1-4	TRBD1	TGCAGTGCTGCCGTAGGACAGGGCGACGGAAAACTGTTTTTT	CSAAVGQGDGKLFF
NA	TRBV10-3	TRBJ1-5	TRBD1	TGTGCCATCAGGGGACAGGCTAATCAGCCCCAGCATTTT	CAIRGQANQPQHF
once	TRBV7-8	TRBJ2-5	TRBD2	TGTGCCAGCAGCTTGGGTGGTGCTAGCGGGGGGTTAGAGACCCAGTACTTC	CASSLGGASGGLETQYF
few	TRBV5-1	TRBJ2-5	NA	TGCGCCAGCAGCTTAATGCCCGGACAGCAAGAGACCCAGTACTTC	CASSLMPGQQETQYF
NA	TRBV19	TRBJ2-1	NA	TGTGCCAGTAGTATGCCCGGGGGTGAGCAGTTCTTC	CASSMPGGEQFF
NA	TRBV12-3/TRBV12-4	TRBJ2-1	TRBD2	TGTGCCAGCAGTCCCTCTAGCGGGAGCAATGAGCAGTTCTTC	CASSPSSGSNEQFF
NA	TRBV12-3/TRBV12-4	TRBJ2-2	NA	TGTGCCAGCAGTTTAGTGCCGGACACTAACACCGGGGAGCTGTTTTTT	CASSLVPDTNTGELFF
NA	TRBV10-2	TRBJ2-3	TRBD2	TGCGCCAGCAAGGGGCTCTTGCGGGGGGGAACTAACACAGATACGCAGTATTTT	CASKGLLRGGTNTDTQYF
many	TRBV5-1	TRBJ1-3	NA	TGCGCCAGCAGCTTGGAACAGAGCTCTGGAAACACCATATATTTT	CASSLEQSSGNTIYF
NA	TRBV21-1	TRBJ2-2	NA	TGTGCCAGCAGCAAAGCGCTCTGGGGGAAGAACACCGGGGAGCTGTTTTTT	CASSKALWGKNTGELFF